The 23 T cell receptor beta chains reported below all come from one sample, sequenced in a study of early T cells in non-severe SARS-CoV-2 infection. One entry per CDR3 protein results from TCRdb running MiXCR on the 5' RACE reads. The data show approximately 120,000 distinct CDR3 sequences, 15% seen once. The sequencing sample was made of whole blood. The receptor source for this set is an adult who was a healthcare worker with PCR-confirmed SARS-CoV-2 infection or an uninfected control (not recorded which).

Worth noting for this clonotype: Since no conserved phenylalanine or tryptophan closes the CDR3, a read error is the likely cause. Because the CDR3's place on the DNA is in doubt, the DNA is left out and the CDR3 is given as listed by TCRdb. This chain joins TRBV12-3 or TRBV12-4 and TRBJ1-2. Both ends counted, the CDR3 spans 12 residues. The CDR3 protein is CASSFSLEAKAY.

The CDR3 region is CASSPSRGTYEQYF. In DNA form, the CDR3 reads TGTGCCAGCTCACCATCGAGGGGAACCTACGAGCAGTACTTC. The gene calls are TRBV18 and TRBJ2-7; either TRBD1 or TRBD2 may fit D (5 bases each). There are 14 residues in the CDR3. Germline loops: CDR1 KGHSH, CDR2 LQKENI. The V end was cut by 2 bases, the J end by 2 bases, with 10 bases between.

The chain uses TRBV7-2 and TRBJ2-5; TRBD1 is a possible D gene (5 bases). CDR3 length equals 13 residues. Germline-derived CDR1 and CDR2 are SGHTA and FQGNSA. V was cut by 5 bases and J by 4 bases, with 11 bases left in between. The CDR3 spells CASSLGQGETQYF. The CDR3 DNA is TGTGCCAGCAGCCTGGGCCAGGGAGAGACCCAGTACTTC. Filled out from reference TRBV7-2 and TRBJ2-5, the complete variable domain reads GAGVSQSPSNKVTEKGKDVELRCDPISGHTALYWYRQSLGQGLEFLIYFQGNSAPDKSGLPSDRFSAERTGGSVSTLTIQRTQQEDSAVYLCASSLGQGETQYFGPGTRLLVL.

This clonotype has more than one count but fewer than ten. The chain joins TRBV2 to TRBJ1-5; D call uncertain. Per germline, CDR1 SNHLY and CDR2 FYNNEI. CDR3 size: 11 residues. With 6 bases removed from V and 4 bases from J, the gap between germline ends came to 4 bases. In DNA, the CDR3 is TGTGCCAGCAGCATGAATCAGCCCCAGCATTTT. Protein sequence: CASSMNQPQHF.

This clonotype was picked up a small number of times. This sequence joins TRBV9 and TRBJ2-3; the match to TRBD2 covers 7 bases. The germline V gene encodes CDR1 SGDLS and CDR2 YYNGEE. V was clipped by 5 bases and J by 6 bases; unmatched bases: 12. The CDR3 contains 15 residues. CDR3 DNA sequence: TGTGCCAGCAGACCTGGGCTAGCGGCGCCGGATACGCAGTATTTT. Residues: CASRPGLAAPDTQYF.

This rearrangement joins TRBV5-4 to TRBJ2-2; D uncertain. The CDR3 runs 13 residues. Germline V gene lookup returns CDR1 SGHNT and CDR2 YYREEE (reference sequence). The V and J ends lost 2 bases and 7 bases respectively, with 9 bases between them. CDR3 bases: TGTGCCAGCAGCTTAGCACTCCTCGGGGAGCTGTTTTTT. Protein: CASSLALLGELFF.

The chain couples TRBV3-1 to TRBJ1-2, with D possibly TRBD1 on 6 matching bases. V lost 0 bases and J 10 bases, leaving 12 bases between the germline ends. Germline V gives CDR1 LGHDT, CDR2 YNNKEL (reference sequence). CDR3 length: 13 amino acids. As DNA, the CDR3 is TGTGCCAGCAGCCAAGATCCCGGGGGCGACTACACCTTC. It translates to CASSQDPGGDYTF.

Only a few counts were recorded for this clonotype. V and J are TRBV4-1 and TRBJ2-7; D is ambiguous. The CDR3 runs 17 residues. Germline V gene data show CDR1 as MGHRA and CDR2 as YSYEKL. Trimming shortened V by 1 base and J by 6 bases, and 22 bases separated the two germline ends. CDR3 in DNA: TGCGCCAGCAGCCAAGGGTATGGGTCTTGGGGTAAGGGCGAGCAGTACTTC. This codes for CASSQGYGSWGKGEQYF.

This chain connects TRBV11-2 to TRBJ2-1, with D uncertain. Trimming removed 5 bases at V and 10 bases at J, with 12 bases between. The CDR3 runs to 12 residues. CDR1 is SGHAT, CDR2 FQNNGV, per germline. CDR3 residues: CASSIQGEEQFF. For the CDR3, the DNA is TGTGCCAGCAGCATACAAGGAGAGGAGCAGTTCTTC.

A few counts support this clonotype. V and J are TRBV4-2 and TRBJ1-6; 8 positions match TRBD1. This CDR3 comprises 18 residues. In germline, CDR1 is LGHNA, CDR2 YNFKEQ. V dropped 6 bases and J dropped 1; count of bases not matched to a gene: 11. DNA of the CDR3: TGTGCCAGCAGACATAGAACAGGGGGAGAGTCCTATAATTCACCCCTCCACTTT. Translation gives CASRHRTGGESYNSPLHF.

At least ten counts were recorded for this clonotype. This chain uses TRBV20-1 with TRBJ2-4, with D unclear. Germline assignment: CDR1 DFQATT and CDR2 SNEGSKA (reference sequence). V shed 6 bases and J shed 7 bases, with 16 bases lying between them. The CDR3 runs 13 residues. The CDR3 region has the DNA TGCAGTGCGAGGCTGGGCTCTGGGAACATTCAGTACTTC. Encoded protein: CSARLGSGNIQYF.

This clonotype was seen at least ten times. The chain couples TRBV10-3 to TRBJ1-1, with D uncertain. V was trimmed by 5 bases and J by 0 bases, leaving 7 bases between them. Germline loops: CDR1 ENHRY, CDR2 SYGVKD. The CDR3 runs to 13 residues. CDR3 residues: CAISNYLNTEAFF. CDR3 nucleotides: TGTGCCATCAGTAACTACTTGAACACTGAAGCTTTCTTT.

This clonotype was detected ten times or more. The chain combines TRBV7-9 with TRBJ1-2, with D possibly TRBD1 on 6 matching bases. The CDR3 consists of 13 residues. V lost 4 bases to trimming and J lost 4 bases, with 10 bases between them. The germline gives CDR1 SEHNR, CDR2 FQNEAQ (reference sequence). In DNA, the CDR3 is TGTGCCAGCAGCTCAGGGGAAGGCTATGGCTACACCTTC. Amino acids: CASSSGEGYGYTF.

This clonotype was seen only a few times. This chain connects TRBV7-8 to TRBJ2-1, with D unresolved. Germline CDR1 reads SGHVS; CDR2 reads FQNEAQ. The CDR3 is 16 amino acids. The V end lost 4 bases, the J end lost 4 bases, and 17 bases lay between the germline ends. The CDR3 protein is CASSSFTGIIYNEQFF. The CDR3 region has the DNA TGTGCCAGCAGCTCATTCACTGGCATCATATACAATGAGCAGTTCTTC.

This clonotype was counted a single time. The rearrangement uses TRBV19 and TRBJ2-6; D is tentatively TRBD1 or TRBD2 (6 bases each). CDR1 is LNHDA, CDR2 SQIVND, per germline (reference sequence). The V end lost 1 base, the J end lost 4 bases, and 8 bases lay between the germline ends. The CDR3 is made up of 15 amino acids. The CDR3, as DNA: TGTGCCAGTAGTATAGCGGGGGCCGGGGCCAACGTCCTGACTTTC. Encoded protein: CASSIAGAGANVLTF. Combining the CDR3 with reference TRBV19 and TRBJ2-6 gives the whole variable domain DGGITQSPKYLFRKEGQNVTLSCEQNLNHDAMYWYRQDPGQGLRLIYYSQIVNDFQKGDIAEGYSVSREKKESFPLTVTSAQKNPTAFYLCASSIAGAGANVLTFGAGSRLTVL.

The genes are TRBV5-1 and TRBJ2-3; D is unclear. Between the trimmed V and J ends, which lost 5 bases and 2 bases, there was a span of 15 bases. This CDR3 has 15 residues. Germline-derived CDR1 and CDR2 are SGHRS and YFSETQ. Written as DNA, the CDR3 is TGCGCCAGCAGTCCAGACGGTCACGACACAGATACGCAGTATTTT. Translated, it gives CASSPDGHDTDTQYF.

The chain links TRBV20-1 to TRBJ2-3; D might be TRBD2 (5 bases). The CDR3 runs to 14 residues. Trimming shortened V by 2 bases and J by 0 bases, and 9 bases separated the two germline ends. Germline CDR1 and CDR2: DFQATT and SNEGSKA (reference sequence). CDR3 sequence (DNA): TGCAGTGCTAGAATAGCGCAAAGCACAGATACGCAGTATTTT. Amino acid sequence: CSARIAQSTDTQYF.

The chain recombines TRBV3-1 with TRBJ2-5; D is perhaps TRBD1 (5 bases). The CDR3 covers 14 residues. In germline, CDR1 is LGHDT, CDR2 YNNKEL (reference sequence). V was trimmed by 5 bases and J by 3 bases, leaving 13 bases between them. The CDR3 region has the DNA TGTGCCAGCAGCTTTCCAGGGTATGAAGAGACCCAGTACTTC. Its protein is CASSFPGYEETQYF.

This clonotype was picked up many times. The chain joins TRBV15 to TRBJ1-5; TRBD1 matches 8 bases. Germline values: CDR1 LNHNV, CDR2 YYDKDF (reference sequence). V gave up 3 bases and J gave up 3 bases; unmatched junction bases: 7. This CDR3 region has 16 residues. CDR3 DNA: TGTGCCACCAGCAGGGGGGCAGGGGGCACCAATCAGCCCCAGCATTTT. Amino acids: CATSRGAGGTNQPQHF.

The J gene is TRBJ1-1, the V gene TRBV3-1; D remains unclear. CDR3 length: 12 residues. V was trimmed by 1 base and J by 8 bases, leaving 8 bases between them. The germline CDR1 and CDR2 sequences are LGHDT and YNNKEL (reference sequence). The CDR3 nucleotides read TGTGCCAGCAGCCAAGTCGGCGACGAAGCTTTCTTT. It specifies CASSQVGDEAFF. Full variable domain (outside the CDR3, taken from reference TRBV3-1 and TRBJ1-1): DTAVSQTPKYLVTQMGNDKSIKCEQNLGHDTMYWYKQDSKKFLKIMFSYNNKELIINETVPNRFSPKSPDKAHLNLHINSLELGDSAVYFCASSQVGDEAFFGQGTRLTVV.

V gene TRBV19 combines with J gene TRBJ2-1; D gene unclear. Germline CDR1 reads LNHDA; CDR2 reads SQIVND (reference sequence). The CDR3 runs to 15 residues. Deletions cut 9 bases from V and 4 bases from J, with 19 bases between. Here the CDR3 DNA reads TGTGCCAGCAGTGAGCGTGTTGACCCGTACAATGAGCAGTTCTTC. It encodes CASSERVDPYNEQFF.

The chain uses TRBV30 and TRBJ1-1, with a tentative D call TRBD1 (5 bases). CDR1 is GTSNPN and CDR2 is SVGIG in the germline V gene (reference sequence). Trimming left V 5 bases short and J 2 bases short, with 12 bases between. This CDR3 is 13 amino acids long. CDR3 region: CAWSRDPNTEAFF. As DNA, the CDR3 is TGTGCCTGGTCCAGGGACCCAAACACTGAAGCTTTCTTT.

The rearrangement links TRBV7-9 to TRBJ1-2; 7 nucleotides match TRBD1. This CDR3 is 13 amino acids long. The junction had 5 bases not matched to a gene; V was cut back by 5 bases and J by 5 bases. Germline CDR1 reads SEHNR; CDR2 reads FQNEAQ (reference sequence). The CDR3 DNA reads as TGTGCCAGCAGCCCATGGACAGGTTATGGCTACACCTTC. This gives the protein CASSPWTGYGYTF.